This T cell receptor (beta chain) is drawn from a study of T cells after yellow fever vaccination. For the study at large: In the case of low-cell-number fractions, SMART-Seq v4 Ultra Low Input was used for preparation. Study conclusions and caveats: The study found a weaker secondary response that peaked faster, day 5 versus 15. Among all clonotypes, a small share was observed in both CD4 and CD8 compartments.

This CDR3 is built from 14 residues. Trimming removed 4 bases from V and 6 bases from J, with 14 bases in between. Germline CDR1 is LGHNA and CDR2 is YSLEER. Via MiXCR, TCRdb re-called the 5' RACE reads, giving one row per CDR3 protein. Of 300,000 to 400,000 distinct CDR3 sequences detected, roughly an eighth appear once; the ten largest clones hold roughly 3%. As for this clonotype: What it binds is unknown.

This sequence originates from a man between 18 and 29 years old who received the YFV17D yellow fever vaccine. The sequences come from CD4+ T cells sorted from PBMCs, collected 15 days after the yellow fever booster vaccination. The V call is TRBV4-3, the J call TRBJ2-3; D ambiguous. The CDR3 sequence: CASSLGILGDTQYF. CDR3 nucleotide sequence: TGCGCCAGCAGCCTTGGAATCTTAGGGGATACGCAGTATTTT.